Each of the 11 T cell receptor beta chains below was sequenced from the same sample in a study of response to subunit inactivated influenza vaccine. TCRdb re-called the RT-PCR reads through MiXCR, storing one row per CDR3 protein. Altogether about 650,000 distinct CDR3 sequences are present, 15% to 19% being singletons, with the ten largest covering roughly 10%. The material was PBMCs from blood, obtained 11 to 12 days after vaccination. Receptor source: a man aged 50-59 years who received an inactivated influenza vaccine.

The table lists this clonotype with a few counts. This chain uses TRBV6-1 with TRBJ2-4; the D is unclear. V dropped 8 bases and J dropped 1 base, with 15 bases sitting between them. The CDR3 loop spans 15 amino acids. Per the germline V gene, CDR1 is MNHNS and CDR2 is SASEGT. CDR3 bases: TGTGCCAGCCATACGGTGGGTGGGGCCAAAAACATTCAGTACTTC. This gives the protein CASHTVGGAKNIQYF.

This chain connects TRBV5-1 to TRBJ1-6; 9 bases are a match to TRBD1. CDR1 is SGHRS and CDR2 is YFSETQ in the germline V gene. J lost 7 bases, V lost 3 bases, and 5 bases had no gene match. The CDR3 is 15 amino acids. The CDR3 region is CASSSLTGGNSPLHF. The DNA of the CDR3 is TGCGCCAGCAGCTCTCTGACAGGGGGAAATTCACCCCTCCACTTT.

This clonotype was counted a few times. The chain recombines TRBV6-5 with TRBJ2-7; D remains unclear. Trimming took 0 bases from V and 3 from J, leaving 12 bases between them. Germline lookup yields CDR1 MNHEY and CDR2 SVGAGI. The CDR3 has 15 residues. The CDR3 nucleotides read TGTGCCAGCAGTTACTCGACGTGGGGTGGCTACGAGCAGTACTTC. Protein sequence: CASSYSTWGGYEQYF.

This rearrangement joins TRBV7-2 to TRBJ2-3; 13 bases map to TRBD2. The V gene's germline CDR1 is SGHTA and CDR2 FQGNSA. This CDR3 contains 17 residues. The V gene end was trimmed by 2 bases and the J gene end by 4 bases; junction bases not matched to a gene: 6. This CDR3 is CASSLPGLAGDPDTQYF. As DNA, the CDR3 is TGTGCCAGCAGCTTACCTGGACTAGCGGGAGATCCAGATACGCAGTATTTT.

This clonotype was detected a few times. The gene calls are TRBV5-5 and TRBJ2-1, with TRBD2 identical over 11 bases. Germline CDR1 reads SGHKS; CDR2 reads YYEKEE (reference sequence). Trimming at V came to 4 bases and at J to 7 bases, leaving 7 bases not matched to a gene. The CDR3 is made up of 15 amino acids. CDR3 in DNA: TGTGCCAGCAGCCCTCTCTCTAGCGGGAGGAATGAGCAGTTCTTC. This gives the protein CASSPLSSGRNEQFF.

The J gene is TRBJ1-1, the V gene TRBV6-2 or TRBV6-3, with D uncertain. Between the trimmed V and J ends, which lost 6 bases and 0 bases, there was a span of 14 bases. The CDR3 length is 15 residues. From germline, CDR1 is MNHEY and CDR2 SVGEGT. CDR3 sequence reads: CASRFGRLMNTEAFF. Written as DNA, the CDR3 is TGTGCCAGCAGATTTGGACGGTTGATGAACACTGAAGCTTTCTTT.

The chain combines TRBV7-9 with TRBJ1-1; D is uncertain. The CDR3 is made up of 14 amino acids. CDR1 is SEHNR and CDR2 is FQNEAQ in the germline V gene (reference sequence). Trimming took off 7 bases at V and 2 bases at J, with 14 bases between the two ends. CDR3 in amino acids: CASTGGPGNTEAFF. In nucleotides, the CDR3 is TGTGCCAGCACCGGCGGGCCGGGAAACACTGAAGCTTTCTTT.

This clonotype was recorded at least ten times. The J gene is TRBJ1-4, the V gene TRBV29-1; a possible D gene is TRBD1 (5 bases). Deletions cut 4 bases from V and 6 bases from J, with 12 bases between. This CDR3 is built from 13 residues. The germline V gene has CDR1 SQVTM and CDR2 ANQGSEA. The CDR3: CSVGGAPDEKLFF. DNA for the CDR3: TGCAGCGTTGGAGGGGCACCGGATGAAAAACTGTTTTTT.

This clonotype occurred once. V gene TRBV11-2 combines with J gene TRBJ2-2; no definite D call. Germline CDR1 is SGHAT and CDR2 is FQNNGV. The CDR3 is made up of 16 amino acids. V was trimmed by 5 bases and J by 6 bases, leaving 19 bases between them. CDR3 amino acids: CASSPTRIYRSGELFF. The DNA for the CDR3 is TGTGCCAGCAGCCCGACTCGTATCTATAGGTCCGGGGAGCTGTTTTTT.

The chain couples TRBV12-3 or TRBV12-4 to TRBJ2-2; 12 bases match TRBD1. The trim removed 6 bases at V and 8 bases at J, leaving 13 bases unmatched. This CDR3 region has 17 residues. CDR3 residues: CASRPILGTGGPGELFF. DNA for the CDR3: TGTGCCAGCAGACCAATTCTCGGGACAGGGGGCCCAGGGGAGCTGTTTTTT.

J is TRBJ1-2 and V is TRBV5-5; TRBD1 is a possible D gene (6 bases). The CDR3 has 14 residues. Trimming removed 6 bases from V and 4 bases from J, with 16 bases in between. Germline V gives CDR1 SGHKS, CDR2 YYEKEE (reference sequence). In DNA form, the CDR3 reads TGTGCCAGCATTCCTCAATTACAGGGCTATGGCTACACCTTC. It specifies CASIPQLQGYGYTF. The whole variable domain, remainder taken from reference TRBV5-5 and TRBJ1-2, is DAGVTQSPTHLIKTRGQQVTLRCSPISGHKSVSWYQQVLGQGPQFIFQYYEKEERGRGNFPDRFSARQFPNYSSELNVNALLLGDSALYLCASIPQLQGYGYTFGSGTRLTVV.